This T cell receptor (beta chain) originates from a study of cytomegalovirus exposure and HLA in healthy donors. Method: immunoSEQ multiplex PCR; TCRdb's copy keeps in-frame clones and lacks some. The sample holds tens of thousands of clones, 85% seen once. Per the germline V gene, CDR1 is WSHSY and CDR2 is SAAADI. The CDR3 length is 14 residues. V lost 10 bases to trimming and J lost 3 bases; unmatched junction nucleotides: 10. V gene TRBV10-2 combines with J gene TRBJ1-1; 8 positions agree with TRBD1. This receptor was identified in a man between 25 and 39 years old in good health and CMV-seronegative. The sample comprised PBMCs. This CDR3 is CATKRDRSYTEAFF. The CDR3 DNA sequence: TGCGCCACAAAAAGGGACAGGTCATACACTGAAGCTTTCTTT.